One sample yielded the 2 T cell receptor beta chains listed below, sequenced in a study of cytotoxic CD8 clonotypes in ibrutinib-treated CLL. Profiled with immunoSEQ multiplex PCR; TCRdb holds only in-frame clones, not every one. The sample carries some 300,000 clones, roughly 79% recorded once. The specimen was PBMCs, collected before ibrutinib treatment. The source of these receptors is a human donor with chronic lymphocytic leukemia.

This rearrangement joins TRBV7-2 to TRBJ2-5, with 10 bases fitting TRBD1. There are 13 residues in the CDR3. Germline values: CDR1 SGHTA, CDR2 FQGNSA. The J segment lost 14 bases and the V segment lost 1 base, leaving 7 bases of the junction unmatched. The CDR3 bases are TGTGCCAGCAGCTTAGGAAACCGGGACAGGGGATACTTC. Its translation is CASSLGNRDRGYF.

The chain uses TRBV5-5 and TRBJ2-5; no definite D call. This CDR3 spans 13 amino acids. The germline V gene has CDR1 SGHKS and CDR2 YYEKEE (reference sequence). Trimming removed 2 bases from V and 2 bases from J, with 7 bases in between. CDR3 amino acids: CASSFHSQETQYF. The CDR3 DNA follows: TGTGCCAGCAGCTTTCATTCTCAAGAGACCCAGTACTTC.